Reported below is one T cell receptor (beta chain). There is no known antigen for this receptor. Nothing much larger sits one base from this clone, and base qualities are not available. The germline V gene yields SGHDN for CDR1 and FVKESK for CDR2. V trim: 4 bases; J trim: 5 bases; unmatched bases: 7. The cysteine opens and the phenylalanine closes a CDR3 of 17 amino acids. The kept DNA is CDR3 alone, 51 bases in frame from the first base. This sample was taken from a study of OX40 agonist ivuxolimab in advanced cancers. Background for the entire study: Ivuxolimab, which targeted the costimulatory receptor OX40 (CD134), was an agonistic, fully human IgG2 monoclonal antibody. The paper describes the monotherapy dose-escalation part (N ≈ 50 patients) of the phase I trial of ivuxolimab. Prior anti-PD-1, anti-PD-L1 or anti-CTLA-4 therapy was permitted, and checkpoint inhibitors had been received by roughly two fifths of dose-escalation patients. Three dose-escalation patients achieved partial responses, one with hepatocellular carcinoma and two with cutaneous melanoma. Of the roughly 52 dose-escalation patients, hepatocellular carcinoma was present in 19, melanoma in roughly 15, renal cell carcinoma in 9 and head and neck cancer in 9. The point of sequencing TCRbeta in the periphery was to test whether ivuxolimab changed TCR sequence diversity and drove clonal T-cell expansion. Intravenous ivuxolimab was administered to patients every 2 weeks at six dose levels: 0.01, 0.1, 0.3, 1.5, 3 and 10 mg/kg. In the dose-escalation cohort, more than 80% of patients were male, and the mean age was 60 years with a range of roughly 20 to 80.

Patients with autoimmune disease history or receiving systemic immunosuppression were excluded from the trial. Peripheral blood for TCR sequencing was collected from all dose cohorts at baseline, on cycle 4 day 1, and on cycle 7 day 1. Samples were obtained from an open-label, multicenter, first-in-human phase I dose-escalation trial of ivuxolimab. Adults with locally advanced or metastatic melanoma, renal cell carcinoma, hepatocellular carcinoma or head and neck squamous cell carcinoma were enrolled in the trial. Before TCR sequencing, CD4+ T cells and CD8+ T cells were sorted from peripheral blood as separate populations. The paper as a whole reports these results and caveats: On average, CD8+ T cells showed more expanded clones than CD4+ T cells after ivuxolimab. Low levels of normalized T-cell clonal expansion were also seen in some patients who did not respond. In partial responders in the 0.1-3.0 mg/kg groups, normalized peripheral clonal expansion was found to be among the lowest, especially among CD8+ T cells. At doses of 0.1 to 3.0 mg/kg, clonal expansion of both CD4+ and CD8+ T cells in blood was seen between baseline and week 6. Antigen specificity was not determined for the clonally expanded peripheral T cells.

For sequencing of the TCRbeta CDR3 region, genomic DNA was extracted from the sorted cells. The immunoSEQ Assay was used for sequencing of TCRbeta CDR3 regions. TCRdb carries this immuneACCESS record with in-frame sequences only. Its versions omit some clonotypes, under half of them owing to an unresolved V gene in the studies checked, with the rest unexplained. For this sample there are fewer than 40,000 clones; approximately 90% appear just once. More than 0.8% of the sample is in the top ten clones. This material consisted of CD4+ or CD8+ T cells sorted from blood, taken in a trial of the OX40 agonist ivuxolimab. The chain uses TRBV14 and TRBJ2-1; 14 bases in between match TRBD2. The clonotype comes from an adult with an advanced solid tumor such as melanoma, head and neck, liver or kidney cancer. The sequenced DNA is TGTGCCAGCAGCCCTCCGGGACTAGCGGGGGCTCACAATGAGCAGTTCTTC. Protein translation: CASSPPGLAGAHNEQFF.